This TCR beta chain derives from a study of shared clonotypes between healthy human individuals. Overall study context: Per donor, three plates held CD4 naive cells, three held CD4 memory, two held CD8 naive and one held CD8 memory.

Between the trimmed V and J ends, which lost 1 base and 2 bases, there was a span of 14 bases. This CDR3 comprises 16 residues. Germline V gene lookup returns CDR1 SGHAT and CDR2 FQNNGV. Assay used: immunoSEQ multiplex PCR; TCRdb lists only in-frame clones, some missing. Here the sample spans about a million clones, 60% to 85% being singletons. Notes on the study in general: Compared with memory subsets, naive subsets generally had larger estimated richness. The naive CD4 repertoires of a handful of donors were compared, and around 4.7% of clonotypes were shared.

Points on this clone: Its specificity is unknown.

The sample taken for sequencing was memory CD4+ T cells sorted from blood. Subset described: CD45RA-negative fraction. The genes are TRBV11-2 and TRBJ2-5; TRBD2 is a possible D gene (5 bases). The clonotype was recovered from a man between 18 and 29 years old in good health. Here the CDR3 DNA reads TGTGCCAGCAGCTTAGGGGAGTCTATCTATCAAGAGACCCAGTACTTC. It is translated as CASSLGESIYQETQYF.